The clone carrying this T cell receptor beta chain was counted a few times. The data belong to a study of blood T cell repertoires in COVID-19. Original data processing: Counts of nucleated cells, estimated from reference gene primer amplification, were obtained. Clones were read by immunoSEQ multiplex PCR, and TCRdb kept only the in-frame ones, dropping some. From that table come the V and J calls and clone size; the DNA was used to work out D and trimming. Among 270,000 or so clones listed, 82% were seen once. The source is a woman between 18 and 30 years old with acute or convalescent COVID-19. The sample taken for sequencing was peripheral blood.

The CDR3 here is CASSWDTMGPDTQYF. The DNA of the CDR3 is TGTGCCAGCAGTTGGGACACCATGGGCCCAGATACGCAGTATTTT. This rearrangement joins TRBV2 to TRBJ2-3; possibly TRBD1 for D (6 bases). Germline values: CDR1 SNHLY, CDR2 FYNNEI. Trimming removed 5 bases at V and 4 bases at J, with 16 bases between. The CDR3 totals 15 residues.